This T cell receptor (beta chain) comes out of a study of T-cell memory formation after mild COVID-19. Study-wide results and caveats: Cross-reactive memory appears to have joined, as suggested by some responding clones showing up in pre-infection memory. Contracting clones, day 15 to 85, had balanced CD4/CD8, and later expanders favored CD4+.

On this clonotype itself: What it binds is not known.

Constant-segment primers were used for 5'RACE, and the resulting TCR alpha and TCR beta cDNA libraries carried sample barcodes and UMIs. From the 5' RACE reads, TCRdb called clonotypes with MiXCR, one entry per CDR3 protein. The sample lists 150,000 to 200,000 distinct CDR3 sequences; about 9.9% were seen once. Germline-derived CDR1 and CDR2 are SGHRS and YFSETQ. CDR3 size: 15 residues. The V end was cut by 0 bases, the J end by 10 bases, with 16 bases between. This clonotype originated in a man aged 18-30 years who had mild COVID-19 (a few samples of this study predate the infection). Cell type and time point are not known. Sequenced material: PBMCs or a T cell subset sorted from them (not recorded which). The chain couples TRBV5-1 to TRBJ1-4; no firm D call. The CDR3 DNA reads as TGCGCCAGCAGCTTGGTCGGGTCCGGAACCGGAAAACTGTTTTTT. It yields the protein CASSLVGSGTGKLFF.